The clone carrying this T cell receptor (beta chain) was picked up a small number of times. Antigen: not known. PCR amplification relied on 60 Vbeta primers (plus 13 Jbeta primers). Profiled with immunoSEQ multiplex PCR; TCRdb holds only in-frame clones, not every one. The sample consists of 210,000 or so clones, 76% of them appearing once. The entry originates in a study of cytomegalovirus exposure and HLA in healthy donors. Across the whole study: Researchers previously reported finding about 110 million unique TCR beta sequences from about 200 million T cells. General observations from the study: V- and J-gene trimming in TCR beta was tied to a missense DCLRE1C variant by an analysis performed later.

This CDR3 region has 13 residues. The germline gives CDR1 MGHRA, CDR2 YSYEKL. J lost 8 bases, V lost 0 bases, and 1 base had no gene match. The chain combines TRBV4-1 with TRBJ2-1; 7 bases map to TRBD2. This sequence originates from a man aged 18 to 30 in good health and CMV-seronegative. Sequencing was performed on PBMCs. The CDR3, as DNA: TGCGCCAGCAGCCAAGATGCGGGGGATGAGCAGTTCTTC. Residues: CASSQDAGDEQFF.